The T cell receptor beta chain under discussion was sequenced for a study of T cell changes during pregnancy in multiple sclerosis. Germline V CDR1 and CDR2: GTSNPN, SVGIG (reference sequence). The V end lost 2 bases, the J end lost 7 bases, and 8 bases lay between the germline ends. This CDR3 region has 11 residues. Some clones are missing from TCRdb's copy, which holds only in-frame ones; the method was immunoSEQ multiplex PCR. The sample holds almost 50,000 clones; roughly 94% are singletons and the top ten take approximately 0.31%. The sequences come from CD4+ T cells from peripheral blood mononuclear cells, collected in the third trimester of pregnancy. The origin of this receptor is a female donor with multiple sclerosis, enrolled in a pregnancy study. The chain is built from TRBV30 and TRBJ1-1; unclear D gene. The CDR3 DNA sequence: TGTGCCTGGAGTTCCGGGTTTGAAGCTTTCTTT. It translates to CAWSSGFEAFF.